This T cell receptor (beta chain) was captured in a study of cytomegalovirus exposure and HLA in healthy donors. General observations from the study: The classifier was said to identify cytomegalovirus status with high specificity and sensitivity. For most TCR sequences rarity was the rule, although some public TCRs occurred in many donors.

Here immunoSEQ multiplex PCR was the method, and the copy in TCRdb shows in-frame clones only, minus some. The table has some 100,000 clones, about 90% seen once; the top ten hold approximately 2.3%. The CDR3 length is 13 residues. J was trimmed by 5 bases and V by 7 bases; bases with no gene match: 4. CDR1 and CDR2 from the germline V gene are MNHNY and SVGAGI (reference sequence). To note about this clone: Antigen specificity is unknown.

Sequencing input: PBMCs. This sequence originates from a woman between 18 and 30 years old in good health and CMV-seronegative. This chain joins TRBV6-6 and TRBJ2-1; 8 bases map to TRBD2. The CDR3 is CASIRGGDNEQFF. The CDR3 DNA follows: TGTGCCAGCATACGGGGGGGCGACAATGAGCAGTTCTTC.